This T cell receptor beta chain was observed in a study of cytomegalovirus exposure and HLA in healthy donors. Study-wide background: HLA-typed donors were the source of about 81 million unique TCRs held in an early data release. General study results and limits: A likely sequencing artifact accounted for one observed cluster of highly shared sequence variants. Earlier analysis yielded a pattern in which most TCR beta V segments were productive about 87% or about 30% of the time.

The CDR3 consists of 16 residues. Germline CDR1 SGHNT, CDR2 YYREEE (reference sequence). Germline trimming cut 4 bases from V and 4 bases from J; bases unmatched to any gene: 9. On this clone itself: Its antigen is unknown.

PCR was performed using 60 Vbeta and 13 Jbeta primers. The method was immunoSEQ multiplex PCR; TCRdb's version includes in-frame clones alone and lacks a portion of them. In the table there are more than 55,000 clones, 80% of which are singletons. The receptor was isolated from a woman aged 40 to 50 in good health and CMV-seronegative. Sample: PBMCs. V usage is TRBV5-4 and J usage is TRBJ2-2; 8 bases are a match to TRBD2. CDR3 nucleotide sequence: TGTGCCAGCAGCCTAAAGCGGGAGAAGGGCACCGGGGAGCTGTTTTTT. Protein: CASSLKREKGTGELFF. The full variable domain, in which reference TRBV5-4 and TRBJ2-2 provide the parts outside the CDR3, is ETGVTQSPTHLIKTRGQQVTLRCSSQSGHNTVSWYQQALGQGPQFIFQYYREEENGRGNFPPRFSGLQFPNYSSELNVNALELDDSALYLCASSLKREKGTGELFFGEGSRLTVL.